The 13 T cell receptor beta chains in this list originate from one sample, sequenced in a study of cytomegalovirus exposure and HLA in healthy donors. Researchers ran the PCR with 60 Vbeta and 13 Jbeta primers. The repertoire was sequenced with immunoSEQ multiplex PCR; TCRdb's copy has only in-frame clones and lacks some. Here the sample spans 180,000 or so clones, roughly 72% being singletons. Specimen: PBMCs. All receptors come from a woman aged 25 to 39 in good health and CMV-seropositive.

The rearrangement joins TRBV4-3 to TRBJ1-2; 7 bases agree with TRBD1. CDR1 and CDR2 from the germline V gene are LGHNA and YSLEER. Trimming took 0 bases from V and 6 from J; bases not matched to a gene: 10. The CDR3 covers 16 residues. The CDR3 DNA sequence: TGCGCCAGCAGCCAAGATAAGACAGGGAGAGGACATGGCTACACCTTC. Protein: CASSQDKTGRGHGYTF.

This chain uses TRBV5-1 with TRBJ2-7; tentative D call: TRBD2 (7 bases). Germline V gene lookup returns CDR1 SGHRS and CDR2 YFSETQ. Trimming took 4 bases from V and 3 from J, leaving 14 bases between them. The length of the CDR3 is 14 residues. CDR3 coding DNA: TGCGCCAGCAGCCCATCCGGGGGGCTCTACGAGCAGTACTTC. Residues: CASSPSGGLYEQYF.

The genes are TRBV7-2 and TRBJ2-5, with 8 bases aligning to TRBD2. The J call is doubtful: the DNA matches TRBJ2-7 better. CDR3 size: 15 residues. The germline CDR1 and CDR2 sequences are SGHTA and FQGNSA. CDR3 sequence reads: CASSRTLAEGYEQYF. For the CDR3, the DNA is TGTGCCAGCAGCCGCACACTAGCGGAGGGGTACGAGCAGTACTTC.

This clone was counted once. V usage is TRBV5-4 and J usage is TRBJ2-6; 8 nucleotides agree with TRBD1. This CDR3 has 16 amino acids. After removal of 2 bases from V and 3 bases from J, the junction contained 4 bases not matched to a gene. Germline loops: CDR1 SGHNT, CDR2 YYREEE (reference sequence). The CDR3 region has the DNA TGTGCCAGCAGCTTAAACAGGGGGAATGGGGCCAACGTCCTGACTTTC. Its protein product is CASSLNRGNGANVLTF.

In its sample, this clone was seen a few times. The same CDR3 can be traced to other DNA sequences in this sample. The rearrangement joins TRBV7-9 to TRBJ1-1; 9 bases are a match to TRBD1. Germline values: CDR1 SEHNR, CDR2 FQNEAQ (reference sequence). The CDR3 contains 13 residues. V shed 5 bases and J 6 bases; nucleotides not matched to a gene: 4. The DNA of the CDR3 is TGTGCCAGCAGCGGACAGGGGCAGGCTGAAGCTTTCTTT. It yields the protein CASSGQGQAEAFF.

The chain has TRBV5-1 and TRBJ2-7; TRBD1 is a possible D gene (5 bases). CDR1 and CDR2 from the germline V gene are SGHRS and YFSETQ. The CDR3 spans 16 residues. V was clipped by 2 bases and J by 5 bases, with 20 bases between them. CDR3 sequence reads: CASSLWSRRVSDEQYF. CDR3 DNA sequence: TGCGCCAGCAGCTTATGGAGTCGCAGGGTGTCCGACGAGCAGTACTTC. Full variable domain (missing parts from reference TRBV5-1 and TRBJ2-7): KAGVTQTPRYLIKTRGQQVTLSCSPISGHRSVSWYQQTPGQGLQFLFEYFSETQRNKGNFPGRFSGRQFSNSRSEMNVSTLELGDSALYLCASSLWSRRVSDEQYFGPGTRLTVT.

V usage is TRBV2 and J usage is TRBJ2-1; tentatively, D is TRBD2 (6 bases). V shed 3 bases and J shed 7 bases, with 7 bases lying between them. Germline CDR1 reads SNHLY; CDR2 reads FYNNEI. The CDR3 contains 12 residues. CDR3 amino acids: CASSEGGNEQFF. Written as DNA, the CDR3 is TGTGCCAGCAGTGAGGGGGGAAATGAGCAGTTCTTC.

The genes are TRBV7-9 and TRBJ2-5, with TRBD2 matching 7 bases. This CDR3 is 15 amino acids long. Germline V gene lookup returns CDR1 SEHNR and CDR2 FQNEAQ (reference sequence). V shed 4 bases, J shed 4 bases, and the junction held 9 bases outside the gene matches. The CDR3 DNA reads TGTGCCAGCAGCTACGGACTAGTGGGGGGAGAGACCCAGTACTTC. Its translation is CASSYGLVGGETQYF.

The chain links TRBV5-4 to TRBJ2-7; 10 bases map to TRBD1. J lost 6 bases, V lost 1 base, and 4 bases had no gene match. Germline V gives CDR1 SGHNT, CDR2 YYREEE (reference sequence). The CDR3 loop spans 14 amino acids. The CDR3 DNA follows: TGTGCCAGCAGCTTGAGACAGGGGGCTCTCGAGCAGTACTTC. As protein: CASSLRQGALEQYF.

The chain combines TRBV5-1 with TRBJ2-2, with a possible D match to TRBD2 (5 bases). Per germline, CDR1 SGHRS and CDR2 YFSETQ. The CDR3 loop spans 15 amino acids. The germline V and J ends were trimmed by 4 bases and 3 bases, with 13 bases remaining between them. CDR3 bases: TGCGCCAGCAGCCAGCGCCTCGGGGACACCGGGGAGCTGTTTTTT. Its protein is CASSQRLGDTGELFF.

The gene calls are TRBV21-1 and TRBJ1-5; TRBD1, the D gene given by the table, was not confirmed from the DNA. TRBV21-1 constitutes a pseudogene. The CDR3 runs to 15 residues. CDR3 sequence reads: CASSKGDRENQPQHF. For the CDR3, the DNA is TGTGCCAGCAGCAAAGGGGACAGGGAGAATCAGCCCCAGCATTTT.

The CDR3 DNA reads as TGCGCCAGCAGCCGAACAGGGGGCTCCTACGAGCAGTACTTC. Its protein product is CASSRTGGSYEQYF. The chain is built from TRBV5-1 and TRBJ2-7; 8 bases map to TRBD1. V trimming: 4 bases; J trimming: 0 bases; junction bases outside the gene matches: 3. CDR3 length: 14 amino acids. Germline V gene data show CDR1 as SGHRS and CDR2 as YFSETQ.

The chain couples TRBV6-5 to TRBJ2-5, with TRBD1 identical over 7 bases. The V segment lost 5 bases and the J segment 5 bases; nucleotides outside the gene matches: 11. CDR3 size: 15 residues. Germline values: CDR1 MNHEY, CDR2 SVGAGI. The CDR3 here is CASSLGRGRLETQYF. The CDR3 nucleotides are TGTGCCAGCAGTCTGGGAAGGGGGCGATTGGAGACCCAGTACTTC.